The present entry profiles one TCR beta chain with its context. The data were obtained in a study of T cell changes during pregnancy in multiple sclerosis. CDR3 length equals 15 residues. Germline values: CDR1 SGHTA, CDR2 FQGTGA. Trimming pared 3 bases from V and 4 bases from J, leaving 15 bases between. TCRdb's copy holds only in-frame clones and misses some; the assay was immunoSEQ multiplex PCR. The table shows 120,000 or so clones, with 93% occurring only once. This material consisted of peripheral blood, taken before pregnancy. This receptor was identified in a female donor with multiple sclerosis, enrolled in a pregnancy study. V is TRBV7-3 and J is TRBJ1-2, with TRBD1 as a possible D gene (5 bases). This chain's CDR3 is CASSLNGGNLYGYTF. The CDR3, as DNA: TGTGCCAGCAGCTTGAATGGGGGGAACCTCTATGGCTACACCTTC.